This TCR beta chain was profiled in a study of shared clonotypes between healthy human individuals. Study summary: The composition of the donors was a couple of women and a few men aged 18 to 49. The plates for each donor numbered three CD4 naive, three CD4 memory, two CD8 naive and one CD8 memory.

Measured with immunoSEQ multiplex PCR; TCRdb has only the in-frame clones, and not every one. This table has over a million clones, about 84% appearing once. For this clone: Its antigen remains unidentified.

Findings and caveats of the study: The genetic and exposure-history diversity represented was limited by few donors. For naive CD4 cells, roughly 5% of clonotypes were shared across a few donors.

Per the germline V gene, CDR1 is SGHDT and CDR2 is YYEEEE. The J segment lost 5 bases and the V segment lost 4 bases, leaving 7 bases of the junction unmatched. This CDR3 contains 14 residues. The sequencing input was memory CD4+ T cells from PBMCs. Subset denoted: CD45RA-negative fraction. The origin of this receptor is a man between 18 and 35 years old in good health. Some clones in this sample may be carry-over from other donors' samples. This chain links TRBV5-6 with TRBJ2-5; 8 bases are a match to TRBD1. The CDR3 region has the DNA TGTGCCAGCAGCGACCAGGGGGCTGGGGAGACCCAGTACTTC. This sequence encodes CASSDQGAGETQYF.